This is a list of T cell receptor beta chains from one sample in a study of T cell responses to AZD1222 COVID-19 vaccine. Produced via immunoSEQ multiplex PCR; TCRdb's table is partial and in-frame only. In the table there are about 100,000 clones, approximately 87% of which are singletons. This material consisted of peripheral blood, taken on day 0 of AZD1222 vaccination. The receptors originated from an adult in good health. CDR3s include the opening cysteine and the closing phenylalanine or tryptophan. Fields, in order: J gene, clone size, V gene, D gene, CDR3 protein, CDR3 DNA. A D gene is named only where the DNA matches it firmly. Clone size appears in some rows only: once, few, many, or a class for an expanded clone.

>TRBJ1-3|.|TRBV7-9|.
CASSFGVGGNTIYF
TGTGCCAGCAGCTTCGGGGTCGGAGGAAACACCATATATTTT
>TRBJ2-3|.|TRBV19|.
CASSIGSVRTQYF
TGTGCCAGTAGTATAGGGTCCGTCCGTACGCAGTATTTT
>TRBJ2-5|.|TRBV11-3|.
CASSLVATQYQETQYF
TGTGCCAGCAGCTTAGTGGCGACACAGTACCAAGAGACCCAGTACTTC
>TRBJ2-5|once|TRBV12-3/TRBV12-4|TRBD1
CASSLGQQETQYF
TGTGCCAGCAGTTTGGGACAGCAAGAGACCCAGTACTTC
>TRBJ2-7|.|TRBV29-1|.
CSPPGAYEQYF
TGCAGCCCCCCGGGGGCCTACGAGCAGTACTTC
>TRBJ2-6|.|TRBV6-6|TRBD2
CASSRLAVISGANVLTF
TGTGCCAGCAGCCGACTAGCGGTAATCTCTGGGGCCAACGTCCTGACTTTC
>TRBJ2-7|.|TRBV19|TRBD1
CASGQGPLAQYF
TGTGCCAGCGGACAGGGCCCATTGGCGCAGTACTTC
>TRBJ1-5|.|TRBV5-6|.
CASSSGGGNQPQHF
TGTGCCAGCAGCTCGGGGGGAGGCAATCAGCCCCAGCATTTT
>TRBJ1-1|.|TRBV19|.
CASSIRQAQNTEAFF
TGTGCCAGTAGTATTCGACAGGCCCAGAACACTGAAGCTTTCTTT
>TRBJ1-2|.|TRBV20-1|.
CSASEDGYGYTF
TGCAGTGCTAGTGAAGATGGCTATGGCTACACCTTC
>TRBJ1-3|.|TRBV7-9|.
CASSLGGRDTIYF
TGTGCCAGCAGCTTAGGGGGCCGTGACACCATATATTTT
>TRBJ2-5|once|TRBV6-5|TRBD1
CASTQGQAQETQYF
TGTGCCAGCACCCAAGGACAGGCCCAAGAGACCCAGTACTTC
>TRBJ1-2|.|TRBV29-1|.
CSVVLLGTGQFYGYTF
TGCAGCGTTGTACTCCTCGGTACAGGCCAGTTCTATGGCTACACCTTC
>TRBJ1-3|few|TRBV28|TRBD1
CASSIGQASGNTIYF
TGTGCCAGCAGTATTGGACAGGCCTCTGGAAACACCATATATTTT
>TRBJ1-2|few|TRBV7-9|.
CASSPPTGTTIYGYTF
TGTGCCAGCAGCCCACCTACCGGGACGACGATCTATGGCTACACCTTC
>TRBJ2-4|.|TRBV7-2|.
CASSRTRDQNIQYF
TGTGCCAGCAGCCGGACCCGGGACCAAAACATTCAGTACTTC
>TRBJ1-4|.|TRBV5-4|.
CASSLVEGELFF
TGTGCCAGCAGCTTGGTCGAGGGGGAACTGTTTTTT
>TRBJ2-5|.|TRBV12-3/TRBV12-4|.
CASSFGPERTQYF
TGTGCCAGCAGTTTTGGCCCAGAACGGACCCAGTACTTC
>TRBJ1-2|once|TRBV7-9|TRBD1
CASSLGQGGYGYTF
TGTGCCAGCAGCCTGGGACAGGGGGGATATGGCTACACCTTC
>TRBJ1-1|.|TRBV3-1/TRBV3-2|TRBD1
CASRAGTGLTEAFF
TGTGCCAGCAGGGCCGGGACAGGGTTAACTGAAGCTTTCTTT
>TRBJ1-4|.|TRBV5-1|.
CASSPAGTGNEKLFF
TGCGCCAGCAGCCCCGCCGGGACGGGTAATGAAAAACTGTTTTTT
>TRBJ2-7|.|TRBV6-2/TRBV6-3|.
CASSYGRAALTYEQYF
TGTGCCAGCAGTTACGGTAGGGCGGCCCTTACCTACGAGCAGTACTTC
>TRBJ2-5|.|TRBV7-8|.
CASSLGPNRGETQYF
TGTGCCAGCAGCTTAGGACCAAACCGGGGAGAGACCCAGTACTTC
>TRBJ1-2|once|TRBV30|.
CAWSAPDVYGYTF
TGTGCCTGGAGTGCCCCGGACGTCTATGGCTACACCTTC
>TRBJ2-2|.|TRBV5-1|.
CASSLAPENTGELFF
TGCGCCAGCAGCTTGGCTCCAGAGAACACCGGGGAGCTGTTTTTT
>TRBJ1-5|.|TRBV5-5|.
CASSLSGVNQPQHF
TGTGCCAGCAGCTTGTCAGGGGTAAATCAGCCCCAGCATTTT
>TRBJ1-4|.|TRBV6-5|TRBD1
CASRGQGLHNEKLFF
TGTGCCAGCAGAGGACAGGGCCTTCATAATGAAAAACTGTTTTTT
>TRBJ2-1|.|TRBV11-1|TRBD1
CASSFPTGKTSEQFF
TGTGCCAGCAGCTTTCCGACAGGGAAAACGAGTGAGCAGTTCTTC
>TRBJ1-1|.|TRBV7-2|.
CASSLVGAFRTEAFF
TGTGCCAGCAGCTTAGTGGGGGCGTTTCGCACTGAAGCTTTCTTT
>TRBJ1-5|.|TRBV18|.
CASSPAQVLAHQPQHF
TGTGCCAGCTCACCGGCTCAGGTTTTAGCCCATCAGCCCCAGCATTTT
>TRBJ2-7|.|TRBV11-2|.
CASRTGRINSYEQYF
TGTGCCAGCAGAACAGGGCGAATCAATTCCTACGAGCAGTACTTC
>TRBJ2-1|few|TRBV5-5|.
CASSLEAESYNEQFF
TGTGCCAGCAGCTTGGAAGCCGAGTCCTACAATGAGCAGTTCTTC
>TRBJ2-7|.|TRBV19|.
CASRRANSYEQYF
TGTGCCAGTAGGCGGGCGAACTCCTACGAGCAGTACTTC
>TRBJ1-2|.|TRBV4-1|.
CASSQVVGGYTF
TGCGCCAGCAGCCAAGTTGTAGGTGGCTACACCTTC
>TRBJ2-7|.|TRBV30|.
CAYLGTPTYEQYF
TGTGCCTACCTCGGGACCCCTACCTACGAGCAGTACTTC
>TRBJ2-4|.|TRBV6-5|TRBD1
CASSYSWTGKNIQYF
TGTGCCAGCAGTTACTCTTGGACAGGGAAAAACATTCAGTACTTC
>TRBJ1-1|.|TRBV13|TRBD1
CASSLSSQGYTEAFF
TGTGCCAGCAGCTTAAGTTCACAGGGGTACACTGAAGCTTTCTTT
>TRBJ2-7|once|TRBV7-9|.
CASSPDQGGSSEQYF
TGTGCCAGCAGCCCAGATCAGGGGGGGTCAAGCGAGCAGTACTTC
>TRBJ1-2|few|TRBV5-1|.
CASSPSPGNYGYTF
TGCGCCAGCAGTCCTTCCCCGGGGAACTATGGCTACACCTTC
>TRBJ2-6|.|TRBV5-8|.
CASSLGVSGANVLTF
TGTGCCAGCAGCTTGGGGGTCTCTGGGGCCAACGTCCTGACTTTC
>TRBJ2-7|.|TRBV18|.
CASSPGRYEQYF
TGTGCCAGCTCACCGGGTCGATACGAGCAGTACTTC
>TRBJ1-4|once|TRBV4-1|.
CASSQENSEKLFF
TGCGCCAGCAGCCAAGAAAACAGCGAAAAACTGTTTTTT
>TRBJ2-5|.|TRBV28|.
CASRGLETQYF
TGTGCCAGCAGGGGTCTAGAGACCCAGTACTTC
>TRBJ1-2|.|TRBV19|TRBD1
CASSIDSSVTGSYGYTF
TGTGCCAGTAGTATAGATTCGAGCGTGACAGGGAGCTATGGCTACACCTTC
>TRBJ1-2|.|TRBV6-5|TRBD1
CASSTWDRRGYGYTF
TGTGCCAGCAGTACATGGGACAGGCGAGGCTATGGCTACACCTTC
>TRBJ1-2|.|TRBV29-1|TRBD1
CSVATGAHGYTF
TGCAGCGTCGCTACAGGGGCTCACGGCTACACCTTC
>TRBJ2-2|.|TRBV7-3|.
CASSPQTGRVTGELFF
TGTGCCAGCAGCCCCCAAACAGGCAGGGTCACCGGGGAGCTGTTTTTT
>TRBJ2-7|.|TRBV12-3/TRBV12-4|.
CASSLNGYEQYF
TGTGCCAGCAGTTTAAACGGCTACGAGCAGTACTTC
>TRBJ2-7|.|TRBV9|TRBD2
CASSSGGDSYEQYF
TGTGCCAGCAGTAGCGGGGGTGATTCCTACGAGCAGTACTTC
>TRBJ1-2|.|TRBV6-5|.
CASSPQTGENYGYTF
TGTGCCAGCAGTCCTCAAACAGGAGAAAACTATGGCTACACCTTC
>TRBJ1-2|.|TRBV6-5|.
CASSYPPGKDNYGYTF
TGTGCCAGCAGTTACCCTCCCGGGAAGGATAACTATGGCTACACCTTC
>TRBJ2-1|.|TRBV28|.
CASSFSGRSNEQFF
TGTGCCAGCAGTTTTAGCGGTCGTTCCAATGAGCAGTTCTTC
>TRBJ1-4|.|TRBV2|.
CASSGGRGSEKLFF
TGTGCCAGCAGTGGGGGCCGAGGAAGTGAAAAACTGTTTTTT
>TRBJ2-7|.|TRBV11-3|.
CASSRETGEQYF
TGTGCCAGCAGCCGTGAAACGGGGGAGCAGTACTTC
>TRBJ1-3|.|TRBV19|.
CASSIGGRSGNTIYF
TGTGCCAGTAGTATAGGGGGACGCTCTGGAAACACCATATATTTT
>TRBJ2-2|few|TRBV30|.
CVSGPGELFF
TGTGTCTCAGGCCCCGGGGAGCTGTTTTTT
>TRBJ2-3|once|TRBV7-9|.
CASSLTPTGDTQYF
TGTGCCAGCAGCCTTACCCCTACCGGAGATACGCAGTATTTT